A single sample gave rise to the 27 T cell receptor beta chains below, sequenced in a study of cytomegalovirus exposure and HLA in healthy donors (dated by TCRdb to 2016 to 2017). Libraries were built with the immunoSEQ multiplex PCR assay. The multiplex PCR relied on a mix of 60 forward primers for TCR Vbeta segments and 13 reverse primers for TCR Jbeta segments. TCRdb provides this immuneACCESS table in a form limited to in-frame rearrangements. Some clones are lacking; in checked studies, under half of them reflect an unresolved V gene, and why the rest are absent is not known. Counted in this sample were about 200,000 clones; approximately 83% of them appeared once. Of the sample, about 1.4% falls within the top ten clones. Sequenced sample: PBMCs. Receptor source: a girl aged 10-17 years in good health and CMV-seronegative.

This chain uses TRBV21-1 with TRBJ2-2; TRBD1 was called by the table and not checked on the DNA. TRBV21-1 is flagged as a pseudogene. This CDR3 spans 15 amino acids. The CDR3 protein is CASSNRKGDMGELFF. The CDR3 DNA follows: TGTGCCAGCAGCAACAGAAAGGGGGACATGGGGGAGCTGTTTTTT.

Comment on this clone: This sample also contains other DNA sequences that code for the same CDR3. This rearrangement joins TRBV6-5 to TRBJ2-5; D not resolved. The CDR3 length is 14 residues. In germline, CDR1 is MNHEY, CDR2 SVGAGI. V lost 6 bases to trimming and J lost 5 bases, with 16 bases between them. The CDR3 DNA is TGTGCCAGCAGCTATAACCGACCCAGGGAGACCCAGTACTTC. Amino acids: CASSYNRPRETQYF.

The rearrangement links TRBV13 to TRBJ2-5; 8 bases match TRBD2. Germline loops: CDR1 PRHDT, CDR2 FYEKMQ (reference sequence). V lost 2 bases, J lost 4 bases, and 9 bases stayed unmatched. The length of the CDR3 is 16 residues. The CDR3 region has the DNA TGTGCCAGCAGCTTATTAGAACGGGGGGGCGGAGAGACCCAGTACTTC. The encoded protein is CASSLLERGGGETQYF.

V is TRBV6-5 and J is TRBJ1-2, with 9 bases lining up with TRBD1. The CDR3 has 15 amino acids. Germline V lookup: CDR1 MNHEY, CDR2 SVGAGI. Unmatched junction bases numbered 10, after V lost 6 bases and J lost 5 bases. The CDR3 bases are TGTGCCAGCAGCTCGGACAGGGGAAGAAGGTATGGCTACACCTTC. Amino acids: CASSSDRGRRYGYTF.

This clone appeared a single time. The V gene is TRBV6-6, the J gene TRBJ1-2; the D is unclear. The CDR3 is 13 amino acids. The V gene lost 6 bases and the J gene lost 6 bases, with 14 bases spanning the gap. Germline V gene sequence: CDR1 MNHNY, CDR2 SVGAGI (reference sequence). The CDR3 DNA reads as TGTGCCAGCAGCCAAGTTGTCCTAGATGGCTACACCTTC. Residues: CASSQVVLDGYTF.

The CDR3 region has the DNA TGTGCCAGCAGAGGTGGCGGGACAGGGGGCCGGGAGCAGTTCTTC. Protein product: CASRGGGTGGREQFF. The V gene is TRBV28, the J gene TRBJ2-1, with 12 bases matching TRBD1. CDR3 length equals 15 residues. Germline lookup yields CDR1 MDHEN and CDR2 SYDVKM. V shed 6 bases, J shed 10 bases, and the junction held 10 bases outside the gene matches.

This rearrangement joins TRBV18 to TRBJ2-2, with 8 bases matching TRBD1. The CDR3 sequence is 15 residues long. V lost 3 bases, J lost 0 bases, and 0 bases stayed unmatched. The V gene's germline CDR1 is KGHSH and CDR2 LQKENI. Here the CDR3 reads CASSPGQANTGELFF. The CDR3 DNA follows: TGTGCCAGCTCACCGGGACAGGCGAACACCGGGGAGCTGTTTTTT.

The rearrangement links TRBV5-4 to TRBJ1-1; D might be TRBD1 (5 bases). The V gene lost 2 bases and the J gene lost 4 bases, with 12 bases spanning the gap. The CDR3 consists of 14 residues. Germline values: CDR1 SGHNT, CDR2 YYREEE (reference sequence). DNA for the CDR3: TGTGCCAGCAGCTTCGGGGGAGTGGGCACTGAAGCTTTCTTT. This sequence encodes CASSFGGVGTEAFF. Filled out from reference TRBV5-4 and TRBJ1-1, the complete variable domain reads ETGVTQSPTHLIKTRGQQVTLRCSSQSGHNTVSWYQQALGQGPQFIFQYYREEENGRGNFPPRFSGLQFPNYSSELNVNALELDDSALYLCASSFGGVGTEAFFGQGTRLTVV.

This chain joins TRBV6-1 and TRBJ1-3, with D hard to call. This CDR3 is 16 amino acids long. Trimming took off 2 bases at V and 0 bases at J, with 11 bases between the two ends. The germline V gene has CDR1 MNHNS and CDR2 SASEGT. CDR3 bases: TGTGCCAGCAGTGAACGAACACCTCTCTCTGGAAACACCATATATTTT. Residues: CASSERTPLSGNTIYF.

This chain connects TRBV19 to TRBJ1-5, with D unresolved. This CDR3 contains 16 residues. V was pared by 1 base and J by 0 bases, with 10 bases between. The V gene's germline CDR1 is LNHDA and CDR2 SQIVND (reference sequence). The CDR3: CASSIVGSYSNQPQHF. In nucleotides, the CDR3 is TGTGCCAGTAGTATAGTGGGCTCGTATAGCAATCAGCCCCAGCATTTT.

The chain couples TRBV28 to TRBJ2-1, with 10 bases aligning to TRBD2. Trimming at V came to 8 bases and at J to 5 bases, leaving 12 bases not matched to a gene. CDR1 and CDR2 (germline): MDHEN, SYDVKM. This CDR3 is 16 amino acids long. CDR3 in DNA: TGTGCCAGCGGAGACTCAAGCGGGGGGGGGCACAATGAGCAGTTCTTC. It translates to CASGDSSGGGHNEQFF. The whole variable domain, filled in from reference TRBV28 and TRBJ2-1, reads DVKVTQSSRYLVKRTGEKVFLECVQDMDHENMFWYRQDPGLGLRLIYFSYDVKMKEKGDIPEGYSVSREKKERFSLILESASTNQTSMYLCASGDSSGGGHNEQFFGPGTRLTVL.

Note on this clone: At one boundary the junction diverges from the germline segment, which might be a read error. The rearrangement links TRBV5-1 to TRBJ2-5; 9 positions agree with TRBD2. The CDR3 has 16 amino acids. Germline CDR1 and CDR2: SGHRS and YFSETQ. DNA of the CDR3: TGCGCCAGCACCCCGGAGGGCGGGAGGGGCCAAAAGACCCAGTACTTC. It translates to CASTPEGGRGQKTQYF.

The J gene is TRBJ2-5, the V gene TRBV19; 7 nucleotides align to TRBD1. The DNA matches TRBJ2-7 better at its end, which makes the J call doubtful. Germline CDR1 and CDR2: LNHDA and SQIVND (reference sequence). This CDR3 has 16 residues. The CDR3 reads CASSSRPTGSGYEQYF. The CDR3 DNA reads TGTGCCAGTAGTTCCCGTCCGACAGGGTCAGGGTACGAGCAGTACTTC.

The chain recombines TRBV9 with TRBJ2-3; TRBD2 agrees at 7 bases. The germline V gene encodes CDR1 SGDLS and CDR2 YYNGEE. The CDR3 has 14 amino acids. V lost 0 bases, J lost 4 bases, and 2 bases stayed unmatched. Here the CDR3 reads CASSVAGGADTQYF. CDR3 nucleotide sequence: TGTGCCAGCAGCGTAGCGGGGGGTGCAGATACGCAGTATTTT.

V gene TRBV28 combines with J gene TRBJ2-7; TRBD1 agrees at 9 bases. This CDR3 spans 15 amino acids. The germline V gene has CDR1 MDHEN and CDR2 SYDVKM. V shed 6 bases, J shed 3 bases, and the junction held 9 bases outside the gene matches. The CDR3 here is CASSITGTGYYEQYF. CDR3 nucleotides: TGTGCCAGCAGCATCACCGGGACAGGGTACTACGAGCAGTACTTC.

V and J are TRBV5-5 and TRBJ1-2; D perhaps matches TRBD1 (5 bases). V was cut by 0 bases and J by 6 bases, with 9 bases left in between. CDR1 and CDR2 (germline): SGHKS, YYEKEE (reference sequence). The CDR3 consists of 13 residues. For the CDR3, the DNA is TGTGCCAGCAGCTTGGCGCGGGGGAATGGCTACACCTTC. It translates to CASSLARGNGYTF.

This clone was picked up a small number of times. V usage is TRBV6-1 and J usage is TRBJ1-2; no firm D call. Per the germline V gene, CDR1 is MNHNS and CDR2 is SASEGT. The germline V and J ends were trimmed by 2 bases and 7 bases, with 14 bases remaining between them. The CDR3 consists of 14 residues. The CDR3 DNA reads TGTGCCAGCAGTGAAAGGGCCCGGGGTAGTGGCTACACCTTC. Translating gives CASSERARGSGYTF.

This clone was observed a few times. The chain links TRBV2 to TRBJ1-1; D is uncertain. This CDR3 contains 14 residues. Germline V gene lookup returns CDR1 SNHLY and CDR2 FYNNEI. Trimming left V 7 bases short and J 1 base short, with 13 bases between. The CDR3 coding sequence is TGTGCCAGCAATCCGGTAGCGGGGAACACTGAAGCTTTCTTT. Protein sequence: CASNPVAGNTEAFF.

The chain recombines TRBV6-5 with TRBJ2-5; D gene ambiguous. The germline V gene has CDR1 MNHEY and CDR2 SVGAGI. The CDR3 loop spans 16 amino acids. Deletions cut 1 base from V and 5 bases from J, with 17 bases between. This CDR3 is CASSYFEASVGETQYF. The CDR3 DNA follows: TGTGCCAGCAGTTACTTCGAAGCTAGTGTCGGGGAGACCCAGTACTTC.

CDR3 protein: CASSPRQGNTEAFF. The CDR3 region has the DNA TGTGCCAGCTCACCCCGACAGGGGAACACTGAAGCTTTCTTT. The chain has TRBV18 and TRBJ1-1, with 7 bases aligning to TRBD1. The junction had 2 bases not matched to a gene; V was cut back by 3 bases and J by 1 base. CDR3 length: 14 amino acids. CDR1 and CDR2 from the germline V gene are KGHSH and LQKENI.

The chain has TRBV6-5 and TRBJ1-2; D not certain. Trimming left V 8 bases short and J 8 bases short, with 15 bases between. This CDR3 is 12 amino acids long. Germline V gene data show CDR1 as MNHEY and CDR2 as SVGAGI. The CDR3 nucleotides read TGTGCCAGCGGACGGGGAGGAAGAGGCTACACCTTC. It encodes CASGRGGRGYTF.

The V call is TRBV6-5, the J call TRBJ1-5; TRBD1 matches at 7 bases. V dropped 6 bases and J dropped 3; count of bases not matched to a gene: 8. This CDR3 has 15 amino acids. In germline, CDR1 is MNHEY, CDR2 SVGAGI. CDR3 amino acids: CASSPSRGDNQPQHF. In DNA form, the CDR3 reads TGTGCCAGCAGCCCTTCCAGGGGGGACAATCAGCCCCAGCATTTT.

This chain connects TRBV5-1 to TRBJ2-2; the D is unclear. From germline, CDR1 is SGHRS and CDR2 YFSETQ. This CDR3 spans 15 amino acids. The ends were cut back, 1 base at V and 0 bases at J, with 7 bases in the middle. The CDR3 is CASSLLTSNTGELFF. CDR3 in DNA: TGCGCCAGCAGCTTGTTGACTTCGAACACCGGGGAGCTGTTTTTT.

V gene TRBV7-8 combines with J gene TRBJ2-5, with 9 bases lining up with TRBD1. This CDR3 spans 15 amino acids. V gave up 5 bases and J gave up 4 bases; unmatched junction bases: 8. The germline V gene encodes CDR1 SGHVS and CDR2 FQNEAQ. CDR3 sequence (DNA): TGTGCCAGCAGCCTCGGGACAGGGAAGGGAGAGACCCAGTACTTC. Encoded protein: CASSLGTGKGETQYF.

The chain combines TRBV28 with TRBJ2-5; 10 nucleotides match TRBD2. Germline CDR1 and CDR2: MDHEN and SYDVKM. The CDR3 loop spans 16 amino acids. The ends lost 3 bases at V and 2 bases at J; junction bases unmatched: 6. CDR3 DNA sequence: TGTGCCAGCAGTTTGTCTAGCGGGGGTTATCAAGAGACCCAGTACTTC. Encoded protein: CASSLSSGGYQETQYF.

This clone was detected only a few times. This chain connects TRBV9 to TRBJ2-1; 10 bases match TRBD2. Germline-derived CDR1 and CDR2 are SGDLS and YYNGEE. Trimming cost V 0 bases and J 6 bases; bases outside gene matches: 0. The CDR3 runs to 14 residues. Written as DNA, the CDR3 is TGTGCCAGCAGCGTAGGGACTAGCGGCAATGAGCAGTTCTTC. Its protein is CASSVGTSGNEQFF.

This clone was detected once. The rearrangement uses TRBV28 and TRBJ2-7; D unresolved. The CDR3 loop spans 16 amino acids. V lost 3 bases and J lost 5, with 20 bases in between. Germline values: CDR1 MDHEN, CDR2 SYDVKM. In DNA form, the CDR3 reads TGTGCCAGCAGTTTGGGTTGGTCTATGAGCGTCCACGAGCAGTACTTC. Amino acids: CASSLGWSMSVHEQYF.